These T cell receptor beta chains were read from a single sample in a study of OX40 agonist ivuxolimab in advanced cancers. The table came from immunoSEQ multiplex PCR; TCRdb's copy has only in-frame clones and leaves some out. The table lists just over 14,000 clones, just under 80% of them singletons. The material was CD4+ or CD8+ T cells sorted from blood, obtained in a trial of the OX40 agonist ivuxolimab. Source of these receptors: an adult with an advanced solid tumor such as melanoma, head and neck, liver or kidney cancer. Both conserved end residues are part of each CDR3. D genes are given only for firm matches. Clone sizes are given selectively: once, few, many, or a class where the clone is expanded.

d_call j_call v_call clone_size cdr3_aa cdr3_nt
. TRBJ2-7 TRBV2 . CASSPSLSHEQYF TGTGCCAGCAGCCCCTCTCTGTCCCACGAGCAGTACTTC
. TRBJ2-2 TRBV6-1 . CASSEARPEGLYTGELFF TGTGCCAGCAGTGAAGCCCGACCGGAGGGCCTATACACCGGGGAGCTGTTTTTT
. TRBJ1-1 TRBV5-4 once CASSPRRDTEAFF TGTGCCAGCAGCCCACGACGGGACACTGAAGCTTTCTTT
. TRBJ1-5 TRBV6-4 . CASSADGNQPQHF TGTGCCAGCAGTGCTGACGGCAATCAGCCCCAGCATTTT
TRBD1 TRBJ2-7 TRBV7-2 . CASSLFDRGYEQYF TGTGCCAGCAGCTTATTTGACAGGGGCTACGAGCAGTACTTC
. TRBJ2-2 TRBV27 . CASSLWGTGELFF TGTGCCAGCAGCCTCTGGGGCACCGGGGAGCTGTTTTTT
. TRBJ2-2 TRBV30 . CAWMGVFGTGELFF TGTGCCTGGATGGGCGTATTCGGCACCGGGGAGCTGTTTTTT
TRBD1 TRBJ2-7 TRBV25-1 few CASRDRGDYEQYF TGTGCCAGCAGGGACAGGGGTGACTACGAGCAGTACTTC
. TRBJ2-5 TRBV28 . CASSLSTGEETQYF TGTGCCAGCAGTTTATCGACAGGAGAAGAGACCCAGTACTTC
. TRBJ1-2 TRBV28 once CASSRGRRPAAGYTF TGTGCCAGCAGTAGAGGGCGGAGGCCTGCGGCTGGCTACACCTTC
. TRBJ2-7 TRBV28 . CASSLTGYHEQYF TGTGCCAGCAGTTTAACGGGATACCACGAGCAGTACTTC
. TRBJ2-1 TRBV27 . CASSSSDRDNEQFF TGTGCCAGCAGTTCCTCCGACAGAGACAATGAGCAGTTCTTC
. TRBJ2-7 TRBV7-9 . CASGTGAAYEQYF TGTGCCAGTGGCACGGGAGCCGCCTACGAGCAGTACTTC
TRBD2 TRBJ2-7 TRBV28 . CASRTSGRSYEQYF TGTGCCAGCCGAACTAGCGGGCGTTCCTACGAGCAGTACTTC
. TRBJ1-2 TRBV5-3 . CASSLAGIDYTF TGTGCCAGCAGCTTAGCAGGGATTGACTACACCTTC
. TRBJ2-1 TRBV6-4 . CASRQTGTDYNEQFF TGTGCCAGCAGACAAACCGGGACGGACTACAATGAGCAGTTCTTC
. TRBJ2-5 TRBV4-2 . CASSQSRGAGETQYF TGTGCCAGCAGCCAAAGTAGGGGGGCTGGGGAGACCCAGTACTTC
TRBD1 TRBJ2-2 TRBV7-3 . CASSSGQGTGELFF TGTGCCAGCAGCTCGGGACAGGGAACCGGGGAGCTGTTTTTT
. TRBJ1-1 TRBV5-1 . CASSYGLNTEAFF TGCGCCAGCAGCTATGGTCTGAACACTGAAGCTTTCTTT
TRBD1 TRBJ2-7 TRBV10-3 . CAITMGQVGAYEQYF TGTGCCATCACTATGGGACAGGTAGGAGCCTACGAGCAGTACTTC
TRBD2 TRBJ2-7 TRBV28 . CASKTSGTYEQYF TGTGCCAGCAAAACTAGCGGGACCTACGAGCAGTACTTC
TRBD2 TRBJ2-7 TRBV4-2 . CASSQETSGSYEQYF TGTGCCAGCAGCCAAGAGACTAGCGGGAGTTACGAGCAGTACTTC
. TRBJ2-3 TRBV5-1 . CASSVVRTDTQYF TGCGCCAGCAGCGTAGTCCGCACAGATACGCAGTATTTT
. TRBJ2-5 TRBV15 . CATSDGTDPWTQYF TGTGCCACCAGCGATGGGACGGATCCTTGGACCCAGTACTTC
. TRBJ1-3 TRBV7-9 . CASSPDRGNTIYF TGTGCCAGCAGCCCCGACAGAGGAAACACCATATATTTT
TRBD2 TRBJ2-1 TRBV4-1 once CASAWREGPYNEQFF TGCGCCAGCGCTTGGCGGGAGGGCCCCTACAATGAGCAGTTCTTC
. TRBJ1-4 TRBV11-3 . CASSEGRATNEKLFF TGTGCCAGCAGCGAGGGCCGGGCAACTAATGAAAAACTGTTTTTT
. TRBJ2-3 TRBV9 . CASSSGSTDTQYF TGTGCCAGCAGCTCCGGGAGTACAGATACGCAGTATTTT
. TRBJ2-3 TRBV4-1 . CASSPTSTDTQYF TGCGCCAGCAGCCCAACTAGCACAGATACGCAGTATTTT
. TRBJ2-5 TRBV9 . CASSPTRGGGTHTRTQYF TGTGCCAGCAGCCCAACCCGCGGAGGGGGGACACACACGCGGACCCAGTACTTC
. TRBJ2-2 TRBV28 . CASSYGGTGELFF TGTGCCAGCAGTTATGGTGGGACCGGGGAGCTGTTTTTT
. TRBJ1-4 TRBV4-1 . CASSQPTGSTNEKLFF TGCGCCAGCAGCCAGCCAACAGGGTCGACTAATGAAAAACTGTTTTTT
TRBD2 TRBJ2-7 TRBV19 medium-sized CASSMGTSGSKYF TGTGCCAGTAGTATGGGGACTAGCGGGAGCAAATACTTC
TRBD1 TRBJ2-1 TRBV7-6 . CASSSSRDRGQEQFF TGTGCCAGCAGCTCGTCCCGGGACAGGGGGCAGGAGCAGTTCTTC
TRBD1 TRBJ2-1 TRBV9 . CASSADRGNEQFF TGTGCCAGCAGCGCTGACAGGGGAAATGAGCAGTTCTTC
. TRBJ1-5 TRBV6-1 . CASSEAREWRQPQHF TGTGCCAGCAGTGAAGCGCGAGAGTGGAGGCAGCCCCAGCATTTT
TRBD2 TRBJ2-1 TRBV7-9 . CASSPPLAGENEQFF TGTGCCAGCAGCCCGCCCCTAGCGGGAGAGAATGAGCAGTTCTTC
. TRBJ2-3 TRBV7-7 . CASSLVVTDTQYF TGTGCTAGCAGCTTAGTAGTTACAGATACGCAGTATTTT
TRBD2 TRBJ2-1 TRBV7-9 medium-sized CASSLDGSGRRGEQFF TGTGCCAGCAGCTTAGATGGTAGCGGGAGACGCGGTGAGCAGTTCTTC
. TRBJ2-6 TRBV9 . CASSVGPGANVLTF TGTGCCAGCAGCGTGGGGCCTGGGGCCAACGTCCTGACTTTC
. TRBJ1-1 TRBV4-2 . CASSQQENTEAFF TGTGCCAGCAGCCAACAGGAGAACACTGAAGCTTTCTTT
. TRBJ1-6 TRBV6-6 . CASSYRSSSPLHF TGTGCCAGCAGTTACCGGTCAAGCTCACCCCTCCACTTT
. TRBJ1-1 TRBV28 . CASSFPYTEAFF TGTGCCAGCAGTTTCCCTTATACTGAAGCTTTCTTT
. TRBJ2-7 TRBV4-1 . CASSHRTEQYF TGCGCCAGCAGCCATAGGACCGAGCAGTACTTC
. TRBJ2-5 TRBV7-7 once CASSLAPGQETQYF TGTGCTAGCAGCTTAGCACCGGGCCAAGAGACCCAGTACTTC
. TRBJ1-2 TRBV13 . CASTLGAGEYGYTF TGTGCCAGCACCCTGGGGGCAGGGGAGTATGGCTACACCTTC
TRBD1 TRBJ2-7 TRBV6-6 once CASQGDEQYF TGTGCCAGCCAGGGGGACGAGCAGTACTTC
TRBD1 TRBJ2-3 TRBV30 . CAWSIGQGAMVDTQYF TGTGCCTGGAGTATCGGACAGGGGGCGATGGTCGATACGCAGTATTTT
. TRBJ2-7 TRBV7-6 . CASSPDTAWDYEQYF TGTGCCAGCAGCCCTGACACCGCTTGGGACTACGAGCAGTACTTC
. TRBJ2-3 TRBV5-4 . CASSSRDTQYF TGTGCCAGCAGCTCGAGAGATACGCAGTATTTT
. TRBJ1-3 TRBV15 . CATSKRRGNTIYF TGTGCCACCAGCAAAAGACGTGGAAACACCATATATTTT
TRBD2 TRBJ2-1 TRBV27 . CASSLLAGELHEQFF TGTGCCAGCAGCTTACTAGCGGGAGAACTCCATGAGCAGTTCTTC
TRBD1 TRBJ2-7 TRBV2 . CASSVTGGSYEQYF TGTGCCAGCAGTGTAACAGGGGGCTCCTACGAGCAGTACTTC
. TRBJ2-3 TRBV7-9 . CASSRDSSDRRDTQYF TGTGCCAGCAGTCGGGACTCTAGCGATCGGAGAGATACGCAGTATTTT
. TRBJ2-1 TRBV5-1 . CASSLVGWDEQFF TGCGCCAGCAGCTTGGTAGGGTGGGATGAGCAGTTCTTC
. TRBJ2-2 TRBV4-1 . CASGTSNTGELFF TGCGCCAGCGGGACGAGCAACACCGGGGAGCTGTTTTTT
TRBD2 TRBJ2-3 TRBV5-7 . CASSSTGLAADTQYF TGTGCCAGCAGCTCTACGGGACTAGCGGCAGATACGCAGTATTTT
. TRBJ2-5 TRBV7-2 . CASSRILETQYF TGTGCCAGCAGCAGGATCCTAGAGACCCAGTACTTC
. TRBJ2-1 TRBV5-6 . CASSLAAWGSEQFF TGTGCCAGCAGCCTGGCGGCCTGGGGGAGTGAGCAGTTCTTC